This TCR beta chain was captured in a study of long-term antiretroviral therapy in people with HIV. Findings and limits, study-wide: The clones with expansion before ART were dominant in the repertoire at all time points. Diversity went up after ART and still fell short of transplant donor controls.

Points on this clone: Its antigen is still unknown.

At the survey level, the v3.0 immunoSEQ assay was run. Sequenced by immunoSEQ multiplex PCR; TCRdb stores in-frame clones only, minus some. Of 25,000 or so clones listed, roughly 92% are singletons. The J segment lost 2 bases and the V segment lost 10 bases, leaving 7 bases of the junction unmatched. The CDR3 contains 13 residues. Germline-derived CDR1 and CDR2 are SNHLY and FYNNEI. The source material was unsorted PBMCs, sampled 6.2 years after starting antiretroviral therapy. This TCR was sampled from a man in his forties or fifties with HIV. The chain links TRBV2 to TRBJ1-2, with 7 nucleotides matching TRBD1. In DNA form, the CDR3 reads TGTGCCATAGGACAGGAGATAAACTATGGCTACACCTTC. Encoded protein: CAIGQEINYGYTF.